The source of this T cell receptor beta chain is a study of blood T cells in healthy people across ages. Healthy Caucasians from Russia aged roughly 6 to 100 served as donors. A sample-barcoded 5' primer and a J-beta primer mix were used in a second PCR of roughly 7 to 11 cycles. TCRdb independently ran MiXCR on the 5' RACE reads; one entry per CDR3 protein. Of 1.5 million to 2 million distinct CDR3 sequences listed, about 31% are singletons. Germline CDR1 reads DFQATT; CDR2 reads SNEGSKA (reference sequence). V shed 0 bases and J 0 bases; nucleotides not matched to a gene: 6. CDR3 size: 16 residues. This clonotype was counted ten times or more.

This rearrangement joins TRBV20-1 to TRBJ2-3; TRBD2 aligns across 7 bases. Sequences were obtained from blood. The clonotype originates from a young woman in good health. The CDR3 sequence is CSARDQTSTSTDTQYF. Here the CDR3 DNA reads TGCAGTGCTAGAGACCAGACTAGCACAAGCACAGATACGCAGTATTTT.